This entry concerns a single T cell receptor beta chain. The sample comes from a study of blood T cell repertoires in COVID-19. Study background: Whether acute or convalescent, the COVID-19 samples came from the United States, Italy and Spain.

Sequencing used immunoSEQ multiplex PCR; TCRdb keeps in-frame clones, though not all of them. The profile shows 350,000 to 550,000 clones, around 91% of them singletons. Clinical histories supplied by participants themselves formed the basis of cohort assignment. The germline gives CDR1 SNHLY, CDR2 FYNNEI. The CDR3 runs to 16 residues. V shed 1 base and J shed 7 bases, with 17 bases lying between them. Sequenced: PBMCs or T cells enriched from blood (not recorded which). This receptor was identified in a man between 25 and 39 years old who had recovered from COVID-19. The V gene is TRBV2, the J gene TRBJ1-5; maybe TRBD1 (6 bases). The CDR3 DNA reads as TGTGCCAGCAGTGAAGGGGTCAGGGGAAAGAAACAGCCCCAGCATTTT. Translated, it gives CASSEGVRGKKQPQHF. The full variable domain, its missing parts supplied by reference TRBV2 and TRBJ1-5, is EPEVTQTPSHQVTQMGQEVILRCVPISNHLYFYWYRQILGQKVEFLVSFYNNEISEKSEIFDDQFSVERPDGSNFTLKIRSTKLEDSAMYFCASSEGVRGKKQPQHFGDGTRLSIL.